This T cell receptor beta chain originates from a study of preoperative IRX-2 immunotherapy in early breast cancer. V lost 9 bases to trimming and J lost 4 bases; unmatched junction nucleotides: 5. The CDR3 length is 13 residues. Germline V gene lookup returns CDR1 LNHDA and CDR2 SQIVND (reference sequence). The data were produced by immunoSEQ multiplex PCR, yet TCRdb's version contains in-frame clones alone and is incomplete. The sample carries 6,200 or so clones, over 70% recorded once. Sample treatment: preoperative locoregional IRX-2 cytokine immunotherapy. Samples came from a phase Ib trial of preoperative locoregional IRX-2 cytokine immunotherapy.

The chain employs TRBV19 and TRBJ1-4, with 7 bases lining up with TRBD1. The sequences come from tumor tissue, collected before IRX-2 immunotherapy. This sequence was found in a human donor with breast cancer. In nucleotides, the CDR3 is TGTGCCAGCGAGGGACAGCTTAATGAAAAACTGTTTTTT. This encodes CASEGQLNEKLFF.